Shown below are 5 T cell receptor beta chains from a single sample sequenced in a study of cytomegalovirus exposure and HLA in healthy donors (dated by TCRdb to about 2017). The library was generated by the immunoSEQ multiplex PCR assay. For the multiplex PCR, a mixture combining 60 forward primers for TCR Vbeta segments and 13 reverse primers for TCR Jbeta segments was used. Sourced from immuneACCESS, this table was stored by TCRdb with only in-frame sequences that have V and J called. A share of the clones is absent; for the studies checked, an unresolved V gene accounts for under half, and the remainder has no known explanation. A total of about 120,000 clones appear in this sample, roughly 80% of them only once. About 5% of the sample is in the top ten clones. Sequencing used PBMCs. The origin of the receptors is a man aged 50 to 60 in good health and CMV-seropositive.

The rearrangement uses TRBV19 and TRBJ2-7; the match to TRBD1 covers 7 bases. Germline trimming cut 3 bases from V and 10 bases from J; bases unmatched to any gene: 12. The CDR3 runs to 14 residues. Germline CDR1 is LNHDA and CDR2 is SQIVND (reference sequence). CDR3: CASSIGQARGGQYF. CDR3 nucleotide sequence: TGTGCCAGTAGTATCGGACAGGCCCGGGGCGGACAGTACTTC.

This clone was observed once. The chain links TRBV5-4 to TRBJ2-3; D possibly corresponds to TRBD2 (6 bases). This CDR3 has 14 residues. The germline V gene encodes CDR1 SGHNT and CDR2 YYREEE (reference sequence). V was clipped by 5 bases and J by 6 bases, with 16 bases between them. The CDR3 DNA reads TGTGCCAGCAGTTCGGGGACTCGCCACGATACGCAGTATTTT. Amino acids: CASSSGTRHDTQYF. Filled out from reference TRBV5-4 and TRBJ2-3, the complete variable domain reads ETGVTQSPTHLIKTRGQQVTLRCSSQSGHNTVSWYQQALGQGPQFIFQYYREEENGRGNFPPRFSGLQFPNYSSELNVNALELDDSALYLCASSSGTRHDTQYFGPGTRLTVL.

The V call is TRBV2, the J call TRBJ2-6; tentatively, D is TRBD1 (5 bases). Germline V lookup: CDR1 SNHLY, CDR2 FYNNEI. The CDR3 runs to 16 residues. V lost 3 bases to trimming and J lost 0 bases, with 9 bases between them. CDR3 bases: TGTGCCAGCAGTGACAGGGTTCCCTCTGGGGCCAACGTCCTGACTTTC. As protein: CASSDRVPSGANVLTF.

The rearrangement links TRBV4-1 to TRBJ1-4; perhaps TRBD1 as D (5 bases). Germline loops: CDR1 MGHRA, CDR2 YSYEKL. With 4 bases removed from V and 4 bases from J, the gap between germline ends came to 16 bases. This CDR3 is built from 16 residues. CDR3 sequence (DNA): TGCGCCAGCAGCCGCCCAACCAGGGAAGGTAATGAAAAACTGTTTTTT. Amino acid sequence: CASSRPTREGNEKLFF.

The chain employs TRBV7-9 and TRBJ2-7, with D perhaps TRBD1 (5 bases). V shed 6 bases and J shed 2 bases, with 11 bases lying between them. The CDR3 sequence is 13 residues long. CDR1 and CDR2 from the germline V gene are SEHNR and FQNEAQ (reference sequence). This CDR3 is CASSLQGAYEQYF. CDR3 DNA sequence: TGTGCCAGCAGTCTCCAAGGGGCCTACGAGCAGTACTTC.